The 20 T cell receptor beta chains below come from one sample, sequenced in a study of identical twins listed by TCRdb under 2016. Libraries were made using 5' RACE. This sample was sequenced with an Illumina HiSeq 2000. The raw public data were reprocessed by TCRdb itself: fastp quality trimming at Q25, MiXCR clonotype calling, in-frame beta chains only. Every entry covers one CDR3 protein and lists the most common genes and DNA from its rows. Across this sample there are more than 1.5 million distinct CDR3 sequences, with more than 30% seen only once. The ten largest clones represent roughly 0.3% of the sample. What was sequenced was cord blood. The origin of the receptors is a newborn girl in good health.

This chain joins TRBV4-2 and TRBJ1-4; 10 bases map to TRBD1. The germline CDR1 and CDR2 sequences are LGHNA and YNFKEQ. The trim removed 1 base at V and 15 bases at J, leaving 8 bases unmatched. This CDR3 region has 14 residues. The DNA of the CDR3 is TGTGCCAGCAGCCAAGCGACAGGGGGCCTCGCGATGTTTTTT. Translating gives CASSQATGGLAMFF.

This clonotype was counted only a few times. This chain uses TRBV20-1 with TRBJ2-7, with D hard to call. From germline, CDR1 is DFQATT and CDR2 SNEGSKA (reference sequence). The CDR3 length is 12 residues. V was trimmed by 1 base and J by 1 base, leaving 5 bases between them. CDR3 residues: CSARAISYEQYF. CDR3 DNA sequence: TGCAGTGCTAGAGCCATTTCCTACGAGCAGTACTTC.

Only a few counts were recorded for this clonotype. The chain has TRBV14 and TRBJ2-1, with 8 bases identical to TRBD2. CDR3 length: 14 residues. The V and J ends lost 3 bases and 9 bases, in that order; junction bases with no gene match: 7. Germline CDR1 and CDR2: SGHDN and FVKESK. In DNA form, the CDR3 reads TGTGCCAGCAGCCACCGGGAGGGCCTGACTGAGCAGTTCTTC. Residues: CASSHREGLTEQFF.

CDR3 in amino acids: CASSQPRFSGSAQETQYF. In DNA form, the CDR3 reads TGTGCCAGCAGCCAACCTAGGTTCTCCGGGAGCGCCCAAGAGACCCAGTACTTC. V is TRBV3-1 and J is TRBJ2-5; perhaps TRBD2 as D (6 bases). The CDR3 is 18 amino acids. In germline, CDR1 is LGHDT, CDR2 YNNKEL (reference sequence). Trimming stripped 2 bases from V and 1 base from J, with 20 bases between.

This CDR3 is CASSMLVKPSNEQFF. The CDR3 coding sequence is TGTGCCAGCAGCATGCTAGTTAAACCCTCCAATGAGCAGTTCTTC. The gene calls are TRBV6-1 and TRBJ2-1, with D unclear. V lost 6 bases and J lost 6, with 18 bases in between. Germline V gene sequence: CDR1 MNHNS, CDR2 SASEGT. This CDR3 comprises 15 residues.

The rearrangement uses TRBV15 and TRBJ2-5; D is tentatively TRBD1 or TRBD2 (5 bases each). Germline V gives CDR1 LNHNV, CDR2 YYDKDF (reference sequence). The CDR3 runs to 20 residues. With 1 base removed from V and 2 bases from J, the gap between germline ends came to 26 bases. CDR3 residues: CATSRVPPKIPGPQQETQYF. The CDR3 bases are TGTGCCACCAGCAGAGTCCCTCCAAAAATACCGGGACCCCAACAAGAGACCCAGTACTTC.

The chain uses TRBV14 and TRBJ2-3; D is uncertain. Trimming cost V 4 bases and J 4 bases, with 12 bases left between them. CDR1 SGHDN and CDR2 FVKESK come from the germline V gene. CDR3 length: 14 residues. CDR3 region: CASSPRFRADTQYF. The CDR3 DNA sequence: TGTGCCAGCAGCCCCCGATTTCGAGCAGATACGCAGTATTTT.

The sample holds a few counts of this clonotype. The rearrangement uses TRBV4-2 and TRBJ2-2, with D perhaps matching TRBD2 (6 bases). Germline-derived CDR1 and CDR2 are LGHNA and YNFKEQ. The V end was cut by 2 bases, the J end by 4 bases, with 14 bases between. The CDR3 spans 16 residues. The CDR3 nucleotides are TGTGCCAGCAGCCAAAAATGGAGGGAACCCACCGGGGAGCTGTTTTTT. It translates to CASSQKWREPTGELFF.

V gene TRBV3-1 combines with J gene TRBJ1-4; D unresolved. V shed 2 bases and J shed 8 bases, with 15 bases lying between them. Germline CDR1 and CDR2: LGHDT and YNNKEL (reference sequence). CDR3 length: 15 amino acids. CDR3 sequence: CASSQRGGSREKLFF. CDR3 in DNA: TGTGCCAGCAGCCAAAGAGGTGGCTCGCGAGAAAAACTGTTTTTT.

This clonotype has only a few counts. This chain uses TRBV7-9 with TRBJ2-7; 11 nucleotides agree with TRBD1. V was pared by 5 bases and J by 2 bases, with 5 bases of the junction left unmatched. Germline values: CDR1 SEHNR, CDR2 FQNEAQ (reference sequence). The length of the CDR3 is 15 residues. The CDR3 nucleotides read TGTGCCAGCAGCGAGGGACAGGGGGAAACCTACGAGCAGTACTTC. Amino acid sequence: CASSEGQGETYEQYF.

The sample holds many counts of this clonotype. The chain recombines TRBV20-1 with TRBJ2-7; 8 bases are shared with TRBD1. CDR3 length equals 15 residues. J gave up 2 bases and V 1 base, and 7 bases lay outside the gene matches. The V gene's germline CDR1 is DFQATT and CDR2 SNEGSKA (reference sequence). The CDR3 DNA follows: TGCAGTGCTAGAGGGGGAGACAGGGGAACCTACGAGCAGTACTTC. It codes for CSARGGDRGTYEQYF.

V and J are TRBV7-6 and TRBJ2-1; the D is unclear. This CDR3 contains 12 residues. CDR1 SGHVS and CDR2 FNYEAQ come from the germline V gene. The V end was cut by 3 bases, the J end by 13 bases, with 13 bases between. The CDR3 region is CASSLVDETQFF. The CDR3 DNA reads as TGTGCCAGCAGCTTGGTTGATGAGACCCAGTTCTTC. Looking up the rest from reference TRBV7-6 and TRBJ2-1 gives the full variable domain: GAGVSQSPRYKVTKRGQDVALRCDPISGHVSLYWYRQALGQGPEFLTYFNYEAQQDKSGLPNDRFSAERPEGSISTLTIQRTEQRDSAMYRCASSLVDETQFFGPGTRLTVL.

The rearrangement uses TRBV5-1 and TRBJ1-1, with 7 bases that match TRBD1. The junction had 9 bases not matched to a gene; V was cut back by 3 bases and J by 4 bases. The CDR3 has 15 residues. The germline V gene has CDR1 SGHRS and CDR2 YFSETQ. For the CDR3, the DNA is TGCGCCAGCAGCTCCTGGGGACAGTTAAGCACTGAAGCTTTCTTT. The encoded protein is CASSSWGQLSTEAFF.

The J gene is TRBJ1-4, the V gene TRBV2, with D unclear. This CDR3 is 14 amino acids long. CDR1 is SNHLY, CDR2 FYNNEI, per germline. V was pared by 3 bases and J by 7 bases, with 12 bases between. CDR3 DNA: TGTGCCAGCAGTGATTCGTGGAGGCCTGAAAAACTGTTTTTT. Its translation: CASSDSWRPEKLFF.

This clonotype was seen at least ten times. The chain uses TRBV3-1 and TRBJ2-5; D remains ambiguous. CDR3 length: 14 residues. Germline V lookup: CDR1 LGHDT, CDR2 YNNKEL (reference sequence). V was clipped by 0 bases and J by 4 bases, with 9 bases between them. The CDR3: CASSQDLATETQYF. The DNA of the CDR3 is TGTGCCAGCAGCCAAGATCTTGCGACAGAGACCCAGTACTTC.

This clonotype was counted a single time. The V gene is TRBV30, the J gene TRBJ2-2, with a weak D call TRBD1 (6 bases). The germline CDR1 and CDR2 sequences are GTSNPN and SVGIG (reference sequence). With 2 bases removed from V and 6 bases from J, the gap between germline ends came to 7 bases. CDR3 length: 12 residues. In DNA, the CDR3 is TGTGCCTGGAGTCCAGGGGCCGGGGAGCTGTTTTTT. Protein: CAWSPGAGELFF.

This chain connects TRBV12-3 or TRBV12-4 to TRBJ1-1, with a tentative D call TRBD1 (6 bases). The CDR3 loop spans 13 amino acids. Trimming stripped 6 bases from V and 8 bases from J, with 16 bases between. This chain's CDR3 is CASRPRGGTEAFF. The CDR3 region has the DNA TGTGCCAGCAGGCCCCGTGGGGGCACAGAAGCTTTCTTT.

This chain uses TRBV2 with TRBJ2-7; TRBD2 agrees at 7 bases. The germline V gene encodes CDR1 SNHLY and CDR2 FYNNEI. This CDR3 is built from 12 residues. V trimming: 6 bases; J trimming: 11 bases; junction bases outside the gene matches: 10. The CDR3 is CASRPGLTDEYF. CDR3 bases: TGTGCCAGCAGGCCGGGACTAACAGATGAGTACTTC.

V is TRBV27 and J is TRBJ1-2; possible D gene TRBD1, 6 bases. From germline, CDR1 is MNHEY and CDR2 SMNVEV (reference sequence). CDR3 length equals 13 residues. With 6 bases removed from V and 10 bases from J, the gap between germline ends came to 18 bases. CDR3: CASRPGGAMIYTF. The CDR3 DNA sequence: TGTGCCAGCAGGCCCGGGGGGGCGATGATCTACACCTTC.

This chain's CDR3 is CASSRGGLAGGYSTDTQYF. The CDR3 DNA follows: TGTGCCAGCAGCCGTGGCGGACTAGCGGGAGGATATAGCACAGATACGCAGTATTTT. V is TRBV7-9 and J is TRBJ2-3, with 14 nucleotides matching TRBD2. The CDR3 length is 19 residues. V trimming: 5 bases; J trimming: 0 bases; junction bases outside the gene matches: 10. Germline V gives CDR1 SEHNR, CDR2 FQNEAQ (reference sequence). The variable domain in full, with the rest retrieved from reference TRBV7-9 and TRBJ2-3, is DTGVSQNPRHKITKRGQNVTFRCDPISEHNRLYWYRQTLGQGPEFLTYFQNEAQLEKSRLLSDRFSAERPKGSFSTLEIQRTEQGDSAMYLCASSRGGLAGGYSTDTQYFGPGTRLTVL.